This T cell receptor (beta chain) was identified during a study of post-analysis software for immune sequencing data (dated by TCRdb to the mid-2010s). The study in broad terms: Recorded disease courses included relapsing-remitting, secondary progressive and progressive-relapsing multiple sclerosis, with some patients lacking subtype annotation. The patient repertoires were set against eleven to twelve previously published healthy control repertoires from donors whose ages ranged from roughly 6 to 26 years. A subset of samples was prepared in parallel using single-end sample barcoding, then pooled and co-amplified after Illumina adapter ligation.

Concerning this clonotype: Which antigen it targets is not known. No quality values exist for individual bases; no much larger clone is one base distant.

To demonstrate the VDJtools post-analysis software, the study profiled TCR beta repertoires from the peripheral blood of about a dozen young patients with multiple sclerosis. The multiple sclerosis patients were children and adolescents ranging in age from roughly 6 to 15 years. The investigation overall reported the following: Direct clustering with F measure revealed strong co-clustering of samples prepared in the same batch, which led to a batch-effect correction. The control group was slightly older than the multiple sclerosis patient group. Multiple sclerosis patients had significantly lower normalized Chao1 diversity than controls, a result that suggests substantial peripheral T-cell clonal expansion.

Library prep was done by PCR. The instrument given in TCRdb is Illumina HiSeq 2500. Unique molecular identifiers were incorporated into TCR beta cDNA libraries to reduce PCR and sequencing biases. Roughly 500,000 cDNA molecules were obtained per 1 to 10 million input T cells, so each molecule approximated one T cell. The patient libraries were prepared and sequenced using the same protocol as the earlier healthy control dataset. Samples belonging to the same batch were prepared together, multiplexed and sequenced on a shared HiSeq lane. As for the original processing: Raw barcoded reads were processed with MIGEC, discarding single-read molecular identifier groups before consensus assembly and CDR3 extraction. VDJtools was used for post-analysis of the clonotype tables, with diversity normalized by down-sampling every dataset to the smallest sample size. Repertoire overlap clustering matched CDR3 amino acid but not nucleotide sequences to correct batch-related cross-sample contamination. TCRdb ran its own pipeline on the public reads, namely fastp trimming at Q25 and MiXCR clone calling, and kept in-frame beta chains. Rows are combined by CDR3 protein, so each entry shows the most common genes and DNA. These V and J calls derive from TCRdb rather than the authors' analysis. The sample records more than 450,000 distinct CDR3 sequences, around 34% of which are singletons. The ten largest clones take up around 5.9% of the sample.

Sequenced material: blood. The origin of this receptor is a girl under 18 with multiple sclerosis.

The CDR3: CASSLIKGGSTDTQYF. The DNA sequence follows: TGTGCCAGCAGCTTAATTAAAGGGGGGAGCACAGATACGCAGTATTTT. This chain joins TRBV11-2 to TRBJ2-3; the D segment might be TRBD1 or TRBD2, since each matches 6 bases. The CDR3, from cysteine to phenylalanine, totals 16 residues. Just CDR3 DNA is preserved here, 48 bases in frame from base 1. At the junction V is shortened by 2 bases and J by 0 bases, with 12 bases in between. The germline V gene supplies CDR1 SGHAT and CDR2 FQNNGV.